What follows are 25 T cell receptor beta chains derived from one specimen sequenced in a study of identical twins' blood T cells. MiXCR was run by TCRdb on the 5' RACE reads, yielding one entry per CDR3 protein. The sample lists a few hundred thousand distinct CDR3 sequences, 28% occurring once. Sequenced material: PBMCs. The source of these receptors is a woman aged 18 to 55 in good health.

The V and J genes are TRBV6-1 and TRBJ2-2; TRBD2 might be the D (5 bases). Trimming removed 7 bases at V and 3 bases at J, with 6 bases between. The germline V gene has CDR1 MNHNS and CDR2 SASEGT. The CDR3 length is 12 residues. CDR3 in amino acids: CASTGDTGELFF. CDR3 coding DNA: TGTGCCAGCACCGGGGACACCGGGGAGCTGTTTTTT.

This clonotype has more than one count but fewer than ten. The rearrangement uses TRBV7-8 and TRBJ1-2, with D unclear. Germline values: CDR1 SGHVS, CDR2 FQNEAQ. This CDR3 has 14 amino acids. Between the trimmed V and J ends, which lost 5 bases and 4 bases, there was a span of 14 bases. The CDR3 coding sequence is TGTGCCAGCAGCCCACGACGGAACCCCTATGGCTACACCTTC. Translating gives CASSPRRNPYGYTF.

This clonotype was detected only a few times. The chain recombines TRBV6-2 or TRBV6-3 with TRBJ2-5; TRBD2 aligns across 13 bases. From germline, CDR1 is MNHEY and CDR2 SVGEGT. With V trimmed by 7 bases and J by 5 bases, 16 bases remained unmatched. This CDR3 spans 18 amino acids. The DNA of the CDR3 is TGTGCCAGCACCTTACGAAACGGACTAGCGGGAGTAGGTGAGACCCAGTACTTC. It translates to CASTLRNGLAGVGETQYF.

This clonotype is medium-sized. The chain is built from TRBV4-2 and TRBJ1-4, with D possibly TRBD1 on 5 matching bases. The ends were cut back, 6 bases at V and 7 bases at J, with 18 bases in the middle. The CDR3 has 15 amino acids. Germline CDR1 and CDR2: LGHNA and YNFKEQ. The CDR3 nucleotides read TGTGCCAGCAGACCTGGAGGGGAGGAAATTGAAAAACTGTTTTTT. Amino acids: CASRPGGEEIEKLFF.

This clonotype was seen more than once but under ten times. J is TRBJ1-5 and V is TRBV20-1, with 10 bases fitting TRBD1. CDR1 and CDR2 from the germline V gene are DFQATT and SNEGSKA (reference sequence). V lost 2 bases and J lost 4; bases outside the gene matches: 8. The CDR3 is 16 residues long. CDR3 nucleotides: TGCAGTGCTAGATTTCCCGGGACAGGGGTAAATCAGCCCCAGCATTTT. Protein: CSARFPGTGVNQPQHF.

This clonotype turned up a few times. The chain has TRBV2 and TRBJ2-1, with D perhaps matching TRBD1 (7 bases). Trimming pared 7 bases from V and 9 bases from J, leaving 22 bases between. The CDR3 runs to 15 residues. Germline lookup yields CDR1 SNHLY and CDR2 FYNNEI. DNA of the CDR3: TGTGCCAGCACCCCCAGGGGGGAAACGGGTGCTGAGCAGTTCTTC. It encodes CASTPRGETGAEQFF.

The V gene is TRBV7-2, the J gene TRBJ2-3, with 13 bases that match TRBD2. This CDR3 is built from 16 residues. V lost 3 bases to trimming and J lost 4 bases; unmatched junction nucleotides: 4. Germline CDR1 and CDR2: SGHTA and FQGNSA. CDR3 coding DNA: TGTGCCAGCAGCTTGCGGACTAGCGGGAGTGCAGATACGCAGTATTTT. Translated, it gives CASSLRTSGSADTQYF. The full variable domain, its missing parts supplied by reference TRBV7-2 and TRBJ2-3, is GAGVSQSPSNKVTEKGKDVELRCDPISGHTALYWYRQSLGQGLEFLIYFQGNSAPDKSGLPSDRFSAERTGGSVSTLTIQRTQQEDSAVYLCASSLRTSGSADTQYFGPGTRLTVL.

A few counts support this clonotype. The chain couples TRBV11-2 to TRBJ2-7, with D possibly matching TRBD2 (6 bases). CDR3 length: 15 residues. Germline lookup yields CDR1 SGHAT and CDR2 FQNNGV. Deletions cut 4 bases from V and 3 bases from J, with 16 bases between. CDR3 region: CASSSVRGLLYEQYF. CDR3 nucleotide sequence: TGTGCCAGCAGCTCCGTGAGGGGACTCCTCTACGAGCAGTACTTC.

The J gene is TRBJ1-6, the V gene TRBV5-1, with unresolved D. V dropped 4 bases and J dropped 9 bases, with 20 bases sitting between them. CDR3 length: 16 residues. Germline values: CDR1 SGHRS, CDR2 YFSETQ. The CDR3 DNA reads TGCGCCAGCAGCCCGCAGTTAGCGGGAGTCAGTTCACCCCTCCACTTT. It specifies CASSPQLAGVSSPLHF.

This rearrangement joins TRBV7-9 to TRBJ1-2; 7 positions match TRBD1. V shed 5 bases and J 0 bases; nucleotides not matched to a gene: 3. There are 14 residues in the CDR3. Germline-derived CDR1 and CDR2 are SEHNR and FQNEAQ (reference sequence). CDR3 protein: CASSPQGANYGYTF. The CDR3, as DNA: TGTGCCAGCAGCCCTCAGGGGGCTAACTATGGCTACACCTTC.

The rearrangement uses TRBV6-5 and TRBJ2-1; D is ambiguous. Germline CDR1 is MNHEY and CDR2 is SVGAGI. The CDR3 length is 16 residues. V lost 0 bases, J lost 0 bases, and 9 bases lay in between. The CDR3 region has the DNA TGTGCCAGCAGTTACTCGCTACCGAGCTCCTACAATGAGCAGTTCTTC. Translation: CASSYSLPSSYNEQFF.

The genes are TRBV19 and TRBJ2-3; D is possibly TRBD1 (6 bases). Germline CDR1 and CDR2: LNHDA and SQIVND (reference sequence). This CDR3 is built from 14 residues. The germline V and J ends were trimmed by 7 bases and 1 base, with 12 bases remaining between them. CDR3 protein: CASIDRTRTDTQYF. As DNA, the CDR3 is TGTGCCAGTATTGACAGGACCCGCACAGATACGCAGTATTTT.

The chain combines TRBV10-3 with TRBJ1-5; a weak D match, TRBD1 (5 bases). The V and J ends lost 4 bases and 2 bases respectively, with 12 bases between them. Germline-derived CDR1 and CDR2 are ENHRY and SYGVKD. CDR3 length equals 15 residues. The DNA of the CDR3 is TGTGCCATCAGTGGGACCGGGACGGGCAATCAGCCCCAGCATTTT. Protein: CAISGTGTGNQPQHF.

The chain employs TRBV21-1 and TRBJ1-1; the DNA was not used to check the table's D call, TRBD1. TRBV21-1 is a listed pseudogene. The CDR3 is 15 amino acids. CDR3 nucleotide sequence: TGTGCCAGCAGCAAAGGGACAGGGGAAGGAGTTGAAGCTTTCTTT. Its protein product is CASSKGTGEGVEAFF.

This clonotype has just a few counts. V and J are TRBV5-6 and TRBJ1-5; 9 positions agree with TRBD1. The V and J ends lost 2 bases and 4 bases, in that order; junction bases with no gene match: 4. The germline V gene has CDR1 SGHDT and CDR2 YYEEEE. The CDR3 runs 15 residues. The CDR3 region is CASSFWDRENQPQHF. In nucleotides, the CDR3 is TGTGCCAGCAGCTTCTGGGACAGGGAAAATCAGCCCCAGCATTTT.

In its sample, this clonotype was seen many times. The chain combines TRBV29-1 with TRBJ1-5; D gene unclear. V was trimmed by 4 bases and J by 3 bases, leaving 7 bases between them. The length of the CDR3 is 12 residues. Germline-derived CDR1 and CDR2 are SQVTM and ANQGSEA. CDR3 nucleotides: TGCAGCGTTGCTGACCCCAATCAGCCCCAGCATTTT. As protein: CSVADPNQPQHF.

This clonotype was observed a handful of times. The chain uses TRBV6-6 and TRBJ2-7; no firm D call. With 2 bases removed from V and 0 bases from J, the gap between germline ends came to 8 bases. The CDR3 totals 14 residues. Germline values: CDR1 MNHNY, CDR2 SVGAGI (reference sequence). The CDR3 DNA is TGTGCCAGCAGTTACGACGCTAGCTCCTACGAGCAGTACTTC. Residues: CASSYDASSYEQYF.

The chain has TRBV5-1 and TRBJ1-1, with no clear D. CDR3 length: 14 residues. CDR1 and CDR2 (germline): SGHRS, YFSETQ. V lost 1 base and J lost 1, with 8 bases in between. Here the CDR3 reads CASSLWDRNTEAFF. The CDR3 DNA is TGCGCCAGCAGCTTGTGGGATCGGAACACTGAAGCTTTCTTT.

The V gene is TRBV18, the J gene TRBJ2-1; 14 bases are shared with TRBD2. V lost 4 bases and J lost 7; bases outside the gene matches: 9. Germline V gene data show CDR1 as KGHSH and CDR2 as LQKENI. The CDR3 contains 17 residues. The CDR3 protein is CASSLGTSGSRYNEQFF. For the CDR3, the DNA is TGTGCCAGCTCACTCGGGACTAGCGGGAGTCGTTATAATGAGCAGTTCTTC.

The chain combines TRBV18 with TRBJ2-7, with 12 nucleotides matching TRBD2. CDR1 is KGHSH and CDR2 is LQKENI in the germline V gene. This CDR3 spans 15 amino acids. Germline trimming cut 0 bases from V and 5 bases from J; bases unmatched to any gene: 2. CDR3 DNA sequence: TGTGCCAGCTCACCACCGGGACTAGCGGGTAACGAGCAGTACTTC. Protein sequence: CASSPPGLAGNEQYF.

The rearrangement joins TRBV7-6 to TRBJ2-2; 9 bases are shared with TRBD2. Germline-derived CDR1 and CDR2 are SGHVS and FNYEAQ. V was pared by 1 base and J by 4 bases, with 4 bases of the junction left unmatched. The CDR3 consists of 16 residues. CDR3 DNA: TGTGCCAGCAGCTTAGAAAAGCGGGAGGCCACCGGGGAGCTGTTTTTT. Its translation is CASSLEKREATGELFF.

This clonotype was observed a few times. The chain combines TRBV6-6 with TRBJ2-7, with 7 bases matching TRBD2. The CDR3 is made up of 16 amino acids. Germline V gene sequence: CDR1 MNHNY, CDR2 SVGAGI (reference sequence). V was pared by 6 bases and J by 7 bases, with 18 bases of the junction left unmatched. CDR3 sequence: CASSPTLSGPLGEQYF. The CDR3 DNA reads as TGTGCCAGCAGCCCTACTCTTAGCGGGCCGTTGGGGGAGCAGTACTTC.

This clonotype was observed at least ten times. The rearrangement joins TRBV6-6 to TRBJ1-1, with a weak D call TRBD1 (5 bases). Germline-derived CDR1 and CDR2 are MNHNY and SVGAGI (reference sequence). Trimming left V 6 bases short and J 7 bases short, with 18 bases between. There are 14 residues in the CDR3. CDR3 in amino acids: CASRPTGTLGEAFF. DNA for the CDR3: TGTGCCAGCAGACCGACCGGGACTCTGGGTGAAGCTTTCTTT.

V usage is TRBV18 and J usage is TRBJ2-1; D not certain. The germline V gene has CDR1 KGHSH and CDR2 LQKENI. The ends were cut back, 3 bases at V and 0 bases at J, with 18 bases in the middle. This CDR3 has 18 residues. The CDR3 loop is CASSPPLSRRGSYNEQFF. In nucleotides, the CDR3 is TGTGCCAGCTCACCCCCCCTCTCCCGGCGTGGCTCCTACAATGAGCAGTTCTTC. Together with reference TRBV18 and TRBJ2-1, the CDR3 gives the full variable domain: NAGVMQNPRHLVRRRGQEARLRCSPMKGHSHVYWYRQLPEEGLKFMVYLQKENIIDESGMPKERFSAEFPKEGPSILRIQQVVRGDSAAYFCASSPPLSRRGSYNEQFFGPGTRLTVL.

The chain has TRBV12-3 or TRBV12-4 and TRBJ2-1; D not resolved. Trimming stripped 5 bases from V and 8 bases from J, with 16 bases between. The CDR3 runs to 14 residues. As DNA, the CDR3 is TGTGCCAGCAGTATCCTCCAGTCGGCGGATGAGCAGTTCTTC. Amino acid sequence: CASSILQSADEQFF.